This T cell receptor beta chain was sequenced in a study of T cells in Graves' hyperthyroidism and ophthalmopathy. Study-level background: Peripheral blood was collected at initial diagnosis, before any treatment. Points from the study as a whole: With a median lead of around 6.7 months before onset, the model predicted ophthalmopathy. Researchers found most expanded thyroid clonotypes above 0.001 in blood as well.

CDR1 LGHDT and CDR2 YNNKEL come from the germline V gene (reference sequence). The V and J ends lost 1 base and 4 bases, in that order; junction bases with no gene match: 3. This CDR3 has 14 amino acids. This clonotype was counted at least ten times. Its antigen remains unknown. Fresh peripheral blood, approximately 10 ml, was the source of the PBMCs. TCR beta CDR3 region amplification was performed from RNA transcripts. Researchers ran a first-round RT-PCR on the TCR CDR3 using the HTBI primer set. Via MiXCR, TCRdb re-called the multiplex PCR reads, giving one row per CDR3 protein. The table records 400,000 or so distinct CDR3 sequences, over 12% of them present only once.

Sequencing was carried out using blood. This TCR derives from a man aged 45-65 years with Graves' ophthalmopathy. The V gene is TRBV3-1, the J gene TRBJ2-7, with 8 positions matching TRBD1. CDR3 nucleotides: TGTGCCAGCAGCCAAGCCGGACAGGGTTACGAGCAGTACTTC. Protein: CASSQAGQGYEQYF.